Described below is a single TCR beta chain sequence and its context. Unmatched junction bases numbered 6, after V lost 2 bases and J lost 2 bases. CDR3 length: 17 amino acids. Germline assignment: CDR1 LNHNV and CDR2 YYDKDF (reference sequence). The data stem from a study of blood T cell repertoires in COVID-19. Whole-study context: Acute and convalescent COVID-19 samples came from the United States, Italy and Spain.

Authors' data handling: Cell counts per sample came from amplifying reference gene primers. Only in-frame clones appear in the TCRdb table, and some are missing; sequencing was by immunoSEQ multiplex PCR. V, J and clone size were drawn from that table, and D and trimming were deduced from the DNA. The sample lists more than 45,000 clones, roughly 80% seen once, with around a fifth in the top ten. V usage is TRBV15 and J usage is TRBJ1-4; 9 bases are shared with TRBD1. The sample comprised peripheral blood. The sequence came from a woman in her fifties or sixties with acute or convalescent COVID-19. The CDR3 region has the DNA TGTGCCACCAGCAGAAACAGGGGGCGCCCGACTAATGAAAAACTGTTTTTT. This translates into CATSRNRGRPTNEKLFF.